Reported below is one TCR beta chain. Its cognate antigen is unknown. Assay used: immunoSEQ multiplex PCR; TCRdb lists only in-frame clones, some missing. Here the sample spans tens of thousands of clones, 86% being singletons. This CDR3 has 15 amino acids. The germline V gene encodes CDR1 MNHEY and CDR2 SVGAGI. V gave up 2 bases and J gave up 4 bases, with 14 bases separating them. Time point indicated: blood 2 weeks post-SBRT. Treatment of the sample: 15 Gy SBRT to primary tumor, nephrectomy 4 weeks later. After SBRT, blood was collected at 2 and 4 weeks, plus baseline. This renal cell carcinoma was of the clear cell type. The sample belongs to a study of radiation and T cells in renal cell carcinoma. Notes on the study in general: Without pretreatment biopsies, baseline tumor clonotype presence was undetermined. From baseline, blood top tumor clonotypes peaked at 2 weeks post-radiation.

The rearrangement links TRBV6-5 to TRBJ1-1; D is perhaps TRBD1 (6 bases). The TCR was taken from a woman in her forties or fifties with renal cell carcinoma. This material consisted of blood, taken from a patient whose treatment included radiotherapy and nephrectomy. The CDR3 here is CASSYGGGRGTEAFF. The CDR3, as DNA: TGTGCCAGCAGTTACGGGGGGGGCAGGGGCACTGAAGCTTTCTTT.